What follows is one T cell receptor (beta chain) and its context. The specificity of this receptor is unknown. Base qualities are missing; no much larger clone stands one base away. These data belong to a study of blood T cell repertoires in COVID-19 (dated by TCRdb to the early 2020s). Background on the whole study: Samples covering the acute and convalescent phases of COVID-19 were provided by collaborators in the United States, Italy and Spain. Nearly every sample came with metadata listing a de-identified subject ID, COVID-19 status, age in years and sex. Samples came from the ongoing ImmuneRACE study (first 160 participants) plus 1,254 subjects from 6 global collaborators. The repertoires were released in a freely available public database intended as a resource for research on the immune response to SARS-CoV-2. Subjects who had been exposed to COVID-19, were actively infected with it, or had recovered from it provided the deeply sampled blood TCRbeta repertoires that made up the dataset. Where HLA class I and class II types were available, the types were taken from metadata supplied by the sample provider, not from assay-based typing. The prospective study material was composed of cDNA or gDNA derived from T cells, B-cell-depleted T cells, or PBMCs.

The immunoSEQ Assay, a bias-controlled multiplex PCR, was used to amplify TCRbeta CDR3 regions from genomic DNA. The study's own analysis went as follows. Nucleated cell counts per sample were estimated from amplification of reference gene primers within the assay. To quantify the absolute abundance of each unique TCRbeta CDR3 rearrangement, sequence reads were collapsed and filtered. For each sample, productive Simpson clonality was calculated as the square root of Simpson's diversity index across productive rearrangements. TCRdb limited this immuneACCESS table to in-frame rearrangements with V and J called. A share of clones is missing; checked studies link under half to unresolved V genes, and the rest is unexplained. V and J calls and clone size are those listed in that table; D and trimming were worked out from the DNA. This sample comprises 300,000 to 350,000 clones, over 75% of them detected only once. Around 5% of the sample lies in the top ten.

CDR1 is given as MNHNY and CDR2 as SVGAGI, both from the germline V gene (reference sequence). V is trimmed back by 6 bases and J by 8 bases, and the junction contains 12 bases that no gene match accounts for. From its cysteine to its phenylalanine, the CDR3 spans 15 amino acids. The entry retains the CDR3 DNA only, 45 bases that are in frame from base 1. Points the paper makes about the study in general: How much clinical and demographic metadata was included differed by source and by participant, and the metadata was provided uncurated.

In the prospective study, participants were roughly 18 to 100 years old, resided in fewer than 25 geographic areas of the United States, and were enrolled through a virtual design. Cohort assignment in the prospective study relied on participant-reported clinical history from a screening survey and a study questionnaire. Recovered participants in ImmuneRACE Cohort 3 were defined by two consecutive negative NP/OP PCR tests, clearance by a healthcare professional, or resolution of symptoms. Each participant in the prospective study had whole blood, serum and a nasopharyngeal or oropharyngeal swab collected by mobile phlebotomists. Prospective study participants could optionally give additional blood draws and questionnaires over an approximately 2-month period. Before DNA extraction, blood samples from the prospective study were shipped at room temperature or frozen.

This TCR was recovered from a man aged 30-40 years who had recovered from COVID-19. This chain joins TRBV6-6 to TRBJ2-1, with 8 bases in between that match TRBD2. The sequencing sample was made of PBMCs or T cells enriched from blood (not recorded which). The CDR3 protein is CASRTSGGKGDEQFF. The DNA reads as follows: TGTGCCAGCAGAACTAGCGGCGGTAAGGGGGATGAGCAGTTCTTC.